Shown below are 18 T cell receptor beta chains from a single sample sequenced in a study of radiation and T cells in renal cell carcinoma. Assay: immunoSEQ multiplex PCR; the TCRdb copy retains only in-frame clones and omits some. The sample consists of 24,000 or so clones, more than 50% of them appearing once. Stated treatment: treatment-naive control, cytoreductive nephrectomy. Source: tumor tissue, taken from a patient whose treatment was nephrectomy without radiotherapy. The receptors originated from a human donor with renal cell carcinoma.

The chain has TRBV6-5 and TRBJ1-4; no firm D call. This CDR3 has 16 residues. Germline V gene sequence: CDR1 MNHEY, CDR2 SVGAGI. The V end lost 2 bases, the J end lost 3 bases, and 13 bases lay between the germline ends. Written as DNA, the CDR3 is TGTGCCAGCAGTTACGGGTCGTTCAGGTCTAATGAAAAACTGTTTTTT. Translating it yields CASSYGSFRSNEKLFF.

The V and J genes are TRBV5-1 and TRBJ2-6; D is perhaps TRBD2 (6 bases). Trimming cost V 0 bases and J 4 bases, with 17 bases left between them. In germline, CDR1 is SGHRS, CDR2 YFSETQ. The CDR3 sequence is 18 residues long. The CDR3 spells CASSLDTSSSLGANVLTF. As DNA, the CDR3 is TGCGCCAGCAGCTTGGATACTAGCAGCAGTCTGGGGGCCAACGTCCTGACTTTC.

The chain recombines TRBV7-6 with TRBJ1-1; TRBD1 aligns across 9 bases. Germline V lookup: CDR1 SGHVS, CDR2 FNYEAQ. The length of the CDR3 is 14 residues. With V trimmed by 5 bases and J by 5 bases, 6 bases remained unmatched. The CDR3 spells CASSRTGGRTEAFF. The CDR3, as DNA: TGTGCCAGCAGCCGAACAGGGGGCCGGACTGAAGCTTTCTTT.

In DNA form, the CDR3 reads TGCAGCAGTACTAGTTTTAGTGAGCAGTTCTTC. Translated: CSSTSFSEQFF. This chain connects TRBV29-1 to TRBJ2-1; possibly TRBD2 for D (5 bases). Germline V gene sequence: CDR1 SQVTM, CDR2 ANQGSEA. This CDR3 is 11 amino acids long. The V and J ends lost 8 bases and 9 bases respectively, with 14 bases between them.

V is TRBV20-1 and J is TRBJ2-7, with unresolved D. The V end lost 7 bases, the J end lost 6 bases, and 13 bases lay between the germline ends. This CDR3 is 11 amino acids long. Germline V lookup: CDR1 DFQATT, CDR2 SNEGSKA (reference sequence). The CDR3 loop reads CSVPLTREQYF. DNA for the CDR3: TGCAGTGTACCTCTAACCCGCGAGCAGTACTTC.

The chain recombines TRBV6-1 with TRBJ1-3, with D hard to call. The CDR3 runs 11 residues. Germline V gene lookup returns CDR1 MNHNS and CDR2 SASEGT. The germline V and J ends were trimmed by 8 bases and 1 base, with 3 bases remaining between them. CDR3 coding DNA: TGTGCCAGCCAATCTGGAAACACCATATATTTT. Translated: CASQSGNTIYF.

The chain combines TRBV11-1 with TRBJ2-7, with D possibly matching TRBD1 (5 bases). The CDR3 consists of 14 residues. The germline V and J ends were trimmed by 1 base and 5 bases, with 12 bases remaining between them. In germline, CDR1 is SGHAT, CDR2 FQDESV (reference sequence). The CDR3 is CASSLEARGHEQYF. In nucleotides, the CDR3 is TGTGCCAGCAGCTTAGAAGCTAGGGGCCACGAGCAGTACTTC.

The chain recombines TRBV15 with TRBJ1-1, with D possibly being TRBD1 (5 bases). V was pared by 3 bases and J by 0 bases, with 14 bases between. Germline CDR1 LNHNV, CDR2 YYDKDF (reference sequence). This CDR3 region has 16 residues. The chain's CDR3 is CATSSPPGLMNTEAFF. CDR3 nucleotide sequence: TGTGCCACCAGCAGCCCCCCGGGACTGATGAACACTGAAGCTTTCTTT. The entire variable domain, with the rest obtained from reference TRBV15 and TRBJ1-1, is as follows: DAMVIQNPRYQVTQFGKPVTLSCSQTLNHNVMYWYQQKSSQAPKLLFHYYDKDFNNEADTPDNFQSRRPNTSFCFLDIRSPGLGDTAMYLCATSSPPGLMNTEAFFGQGTRLTVV.

Judged by abundance, this clone is medium-sized. The chain carries TRBV15 and TRBJ2-1; TRBD1 matches 11 bases. Losses at the gene ends were 3 bases for V and 9 bases for J; bases not matched to a gene: 7. CDR1 is LNHNV, CDR2 YYDKDF, per germline (reference sequence). This CDR3 is 15 amino acids long. The DNA for the CDR3 is TGTGCCACCAGCAGCCCCGGGACAGGGGGTTTTGAGCAGTTCTTC. Encoded protein: CATSSPGTGGFEQFF.

This chain joins TRBV5-5 and TRBJ2-3, with D possibly being TRBD2 (5 bases). This CDR3 has 12 amino acids. V was cut by 6 bases and J by 8 bases, with 13 bases left in between. Per the germline V gene, CDR1 is SGHKS and CDR2 is YYEKEE (reference sequence). CDR3 sequence reads: CASIRGQGTQYF. CDR3 in DNA: TGTGCCAGCATTAGAGGGCAAGGTACGCAGTATTTT.

This chain links TRBV19 with TRBJ1-2; TRBD1 aligns across 10 bases. Looked up from germline, CDR1 is LNHDA and CDR2 is SQIVND (reference sequence). With V trimmed by 8 bases and J by 6 bases, 6 bases remained unmatched. This CDR3 has 13 amino acids. The CDR3 DNA follows: TGTGCCAGTCAGATTGGGACAGGGGATGGCTACACCTTC. It translates to CASQIGTGDGYTF.

The chain carries TRBV5-4 and TRBJ2-1, with 8 nucleotides matching TRBD2. Losses at the gene ends were 10 bases for V and 0 bases for J; bases not matched to a gene: 21. In germline, CDR1 is SGHNT, CDR2 YYREEE (reference sequence). The CDR3 extends over 19 amino acids. CDR3 sequence: CAPPTLSRGVECSYNEQFF. DNA for the CDR3: TGTGCCCCTCCCACCCTTTCGCGGGGGGTCGAATGCTCCTACAATGAGCAGTTCTTC.

This clone has only one observation. This chain links TRBV6-5 with TRBJ1-4, with D unresolved. The ends were cut back, 0 bases at V and 8 bases at J, with 13 bases in the middle. CDR3 length: 15 amino acids. The germline V gene encodes CDR1 MNHEY and CDR2 SVGAGI. The CDR3 sequence: CASSYSWGAGEKLFF. The DNA of the CDR3 is TGTGCCAGCAGTTACTCATGGGGAGCGGGCGAAAAACTGTTTTTT.

The CDR3 DNA sequence: TGCGCCAGCAGCCAAGAAGAAGGAACAGACCCGACTAGCTCCTATAATTCACCCCTCCACTTT. It yields the protein CASSQEEGTDPTSSYNSPLHF. This chain links TRBV4-1 with TRBJ1-6; D gene ambiguous. The germline CDR1 and CDR2 sequences are MGHRA and YSYEKL. The CDR3 sequence is 21 residues long. The V end was cut by 0 bases, the J end by 0 bases, with 21 bases between.

This clone came up many times. The chain couples TRBV7-2 to TRBJ2-7; D remains ambiguous. CDR1 and CDR2 from the germline V gene are SGHTA and FQGNSA. The germline V and J ends were trimmed by 7 bases and 2 bases, with 12 bases remaining between them. This CDR3 has 13 amino acids. CDR3 protein: CASNYGLTYEQYF. The CDR3 DNA is TGTGCCAGCAACTATGGATTAACCTACGAGCAGTACTTC.

This clone was seen a few times. J is TRBJ1-1 and V is TRBV28; possibly TRBD1 for D (5 bases). The CDR3 extends over 15 amino acids. Germline lookup yields CDR1 MDHEN and CDR2 SYDVKM. V was clipped by 5 bases and J by 5 bases, with 18 bases between them. Written as DNA, the CDR3 is TGTGCCAGCAGTCCAACGCGTGGGGGTAGGACTGAAGCTTTCTTT. This translates into CASSPTRGGRTEAFF.

The V gene is TRBV6-5, the J gene TRBJ2-2, with D unclear. The germline V and J ends were trimmed by 6 bases and 4 bases, with 12 bases remaining between them. This CDR3 region has 14 residues. CDR1 is MNHEY, CDR2 SVGAGI, per germline. The CDR3 DNA is TGTGCCAGCAGCTACCGGAAGGGCACCGGGGAGCTGTTTTTT. This gives the protein CASSYRKGTGELFF.

The chain has TRBV6-5 and TRBJ1-1; tentative D call: TRBD1 (6 bases). Per germline, CDR1 MNHEY and CDR2 SVGAGI. The V and J ends lost 5 bases and 6 bases respectively, with 16 bases between them. The CDR3 loop spans 14 amino acids. CDR3 nucleotide sequence: TGTGCCAGCAGTAGCCGGGGGGGCCTCTCTGAAGCTTTCTTT. This sequence encodes CASSSRGGLSEAFF.